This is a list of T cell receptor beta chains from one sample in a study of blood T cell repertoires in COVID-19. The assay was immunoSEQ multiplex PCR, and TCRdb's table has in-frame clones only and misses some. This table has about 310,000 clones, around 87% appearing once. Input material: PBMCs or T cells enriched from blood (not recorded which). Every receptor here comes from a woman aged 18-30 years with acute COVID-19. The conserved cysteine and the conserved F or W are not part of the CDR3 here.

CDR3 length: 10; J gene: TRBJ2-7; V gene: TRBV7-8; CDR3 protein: ASSRTSGEQY
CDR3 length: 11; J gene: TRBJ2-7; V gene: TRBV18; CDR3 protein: ASSPRPDGEQY
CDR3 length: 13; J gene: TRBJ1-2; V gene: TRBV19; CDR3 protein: ASRREAETNYGYT
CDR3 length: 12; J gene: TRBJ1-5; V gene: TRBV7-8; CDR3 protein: ASSTGRSNQPQH
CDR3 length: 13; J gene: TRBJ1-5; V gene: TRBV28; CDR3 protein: ASSLLRGSNQPQH
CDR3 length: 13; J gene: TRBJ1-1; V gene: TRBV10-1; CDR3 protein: AFLTGGQGSTEAF
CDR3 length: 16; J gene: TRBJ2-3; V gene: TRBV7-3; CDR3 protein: ASSLTGLAGGFADTQY
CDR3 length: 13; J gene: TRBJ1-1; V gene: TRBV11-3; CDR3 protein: ASSLRTGLNTEAF
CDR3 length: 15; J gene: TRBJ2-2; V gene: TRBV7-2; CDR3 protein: ASSLVLQALRTGELF
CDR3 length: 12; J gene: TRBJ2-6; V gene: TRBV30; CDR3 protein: AWRRPSGANVLT
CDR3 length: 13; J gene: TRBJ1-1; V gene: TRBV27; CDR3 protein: ASSTYRALDGEAF
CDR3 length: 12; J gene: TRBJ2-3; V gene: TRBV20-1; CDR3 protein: SASTSGATDTQY
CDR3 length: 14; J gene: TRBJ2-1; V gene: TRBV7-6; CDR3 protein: ASSFMGGQSDNEQF
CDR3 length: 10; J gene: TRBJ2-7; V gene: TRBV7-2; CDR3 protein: ASSSPAYEQY
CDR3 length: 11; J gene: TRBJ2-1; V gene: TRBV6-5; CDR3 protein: ASAETRNNEQF
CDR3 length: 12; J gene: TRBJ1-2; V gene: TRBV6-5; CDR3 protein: ASSYGTDNYGYT
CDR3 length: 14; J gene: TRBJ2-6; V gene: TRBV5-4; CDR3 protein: ASTEGRAAGANVLT
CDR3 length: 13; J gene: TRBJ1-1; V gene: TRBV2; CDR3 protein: ASSENSLMNTEAF
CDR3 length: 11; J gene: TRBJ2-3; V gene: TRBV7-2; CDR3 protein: ASSLVLSGPQY
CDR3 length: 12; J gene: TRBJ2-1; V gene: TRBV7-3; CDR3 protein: ASSLGGLINEQF
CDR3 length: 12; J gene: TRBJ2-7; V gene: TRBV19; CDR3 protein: ASSYRLSIGEQY
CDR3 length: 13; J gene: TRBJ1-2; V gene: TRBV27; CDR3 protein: ASSLQPTGVYGYT
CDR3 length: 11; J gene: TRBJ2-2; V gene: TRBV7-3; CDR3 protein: ASSSTMAGELF
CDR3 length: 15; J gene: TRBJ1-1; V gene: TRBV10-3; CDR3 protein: AISEDRVELMNTEAF
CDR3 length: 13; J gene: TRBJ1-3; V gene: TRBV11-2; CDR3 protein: ASSPPGGSGNTIY
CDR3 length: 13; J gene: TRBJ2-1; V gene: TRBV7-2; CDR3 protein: ASSPWTGEGNEQF
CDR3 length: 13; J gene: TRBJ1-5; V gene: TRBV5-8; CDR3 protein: ASSLSGVSNQPQH
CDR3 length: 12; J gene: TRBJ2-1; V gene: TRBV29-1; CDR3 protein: SVLSRALYNEQF
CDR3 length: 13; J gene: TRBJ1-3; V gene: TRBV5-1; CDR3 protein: ASSLEGALGNTIY